These 22 T cell receptor beta chains were sequenced from one sample in a study of blood T cell repertoires in COVID-19. Generated by immunoSEQ multiplex PCR, the TCRdb table keeps only in-frame clones and is missing some. The top ten clones hold around 8.6% of a sample with around 140,000 clones, approximately 87% of them seen once. Material for sequencing was peripheral blood. All receptors derive from a woman aged 45-59 years with active or convalescent COVID-19.

V usage is TRBV18 and J usage is TRBJ1-1; TRBD1 is a possible D gene (5 bases). The CDR3 consists of 12 residues. The germline CDR1 and CDR2 sequences are KGHSH and LQKENI. Trimming left V 0 bases short and J 11 bases short, with 10 bases between. The CDR3 protein is CASSPPQGAAFF. Here the CDR3 DNA reads TGTGCCAGCTCACCACCTCAAGGGGCTGCTTTCTTT.

This chain links TRBV9 with TRBJ1-2, with 9 nucleotides matching TRBD1. With V trimmed by 3 bases and J by 7 bases, 4 bases remained unmatched. The CDR3 totals 13 residues. Germline CDR1 SGDLS, CDR2 YYNGEE. CDR3 DNA sequence: TGTGCCAGCAGCGCGGGACAGGGAGGTGGCTACACCTTC. It is translated as CASSAGQGGGYTF.

The rearrangement uses TRBV28 and TRBJ1-2, with D possibly matching TRBD1 (6 bases). There are 14 residues in the CDR3. V lost 3 bases and J lost 3, with 11 bases in between. The germline CDR1 and CDR2 sequences are MDHEN and SYDVKM. CDR3 nucleotides: TGTGCCAGCAGTTTCCAGGGGTACTACTATGGCTACACCTTC. Translating it yields CASSFQGYYYGYTF.

This clone appeared a few times. V usage is TRBV6-6 and J usage is TRBJ1-2, with 7 bases that match TRBD1. V shed 5 bases and J 9 bases; nucleotides not matched to a gene: 9. The CDR3 is made up of 13 amino acids. CDR1 and CDR2 (germline): MNHNY, SVGAGI (reference sequence). The CDR3, as DNA: TGTGCCAGCAGTCCAGACAGGGAGAGGAGCTACACCTTC. It translates to CASSPDRERSYTF.

The chain uses TRBV2 and TRBJ1-2, with 7 bases that match TRBD1. This CDR3 is 14 amino acids long. Germline-derived CDR1 and CDR2 are SNHLY and FYNNEI. V shed 4 bases, J shed 5 bases, and the junction held 7 bases outside the gene matches. The CDR3 coding sequence is TGTGCCAGCAGTGGGCAGGGGGATGTATATGGCTACACCTTC. Residues: CASSGQGDVYGYTF.

This clone was observed a single time. The rearrangement links TRBV6-5 to TRBJ1-4, with D maybe TRBD1 (6 bases). The V gene lost 8 bases and the J gene lost 8 bases, with 21 bases spanning the gap. This CDR3 has 15 amino acids. Germline values: CDR1 MNHEY, CDR2 SVGAGI. CDR3 amino acids: CASEMLRGFVEKLFF. In nucleotides, the CDR3 is TGTGCCAGCGAAATGCTCAGGGGTTTTGTGGAAAAACTGTTTTTT.

The chain's CDR3 is CASSLWTGSIQYF. CDR3 DNA: TGTGCCAGCAGCCTGTGGACAGGGAGCATTCAGTACTTC. V is TRBV14 and J is TRBJ2-4; 8 bases agree with TRBD1. Losses at the gene ends were 4 bases for V and 9 bases for J; bases not matched to a gene: 5. CDR1 is SGHDN and CDR2 is FVKESK in the germline V gene. The CDR3 consists of 13 residues.

The gene calls are TRBV4-3 and TRBJ2-7; D is unresolved. There are 15 residues in the CDR3. The V gene's germline CDR1 is LGHNA and CDR2 YSLEER. The V gene lost 0 bases and the J gene lost 3 bases, with 12 bases spanning the gap. The CDR3 region is CASSQDRNTLYEQYF. The CDR3 coding sequence is TGCGCCAGCAGCCAAGACAGGAACACCCTCTACGAGCAGTACTTC.

V usage is TRBV6-5 and J usage is TRBJ2-3, with 12 bases lining up with TRBD2. The CDR3 is made up of 16 amino acids. The trim removed 4 bases at V and 5 bases at J, leaving 7 bases unmatched. Germline V CDR1 and CDR2: MNHEY, SVGAGI. This CDR3 reads CASSSRLAGDRDTQYF. CDR3 DNA sequence: TGTGCCAGCAGTTCGCGACTAGCGGGGGACAGAGATACGCAGTATTTT.

The chain recombines TRBV27 with TRBJ2-7, with TRBD2 identical over 10 bases. V was pared by 3 bases and J by 4 bases, with 9 bases of the junction left unmatched. The CDR3 length is 16 residues. Germline V gene sequence: CDR1 MNHEY, CDR2 SMNVEV (reference sequence). CDR3 sequence: CASSFNPSGGAYEQYF. CDR3 in DNA: TGTGCCAGCAGTTTCAACCCGAGCGGGGGGGCGTACGAGCAGTACTTC.

The CDR3 nucleotides read TGTGCCAGTGGGGGCGCCCTTGACACTGGAAACACCATATATTTT. Amino acid sequence: CASGGALDTGNTIYF. The V gene is TRBV6-5, the J gene TRBJ1-3; a weak D match, TRBD1 (6 bases). Germline CDR1 is MNHEY and CDR2 is SVGAGI. The length of the CDR3 is 15 residues. Deletions cut 9 bases from V and 2 bases from J, with 17 bases between.

This chain uses TRBV28 with TRBJ2-3, with unresolved D. The CDR3 consists of 15 residues. V lost 0 bases and J lost 0, with 7 bases in between. Germline values: CDR1 MDHEN, CDR2 SYDVKM. Written as DNA, the CDR3 is TGTGCCAGCAGTTTATGGGCACAGAGCACAGATACGCAGTATTTT. It yields the protein CASSLWAQSTDTQYF.

The chain uses TRBV27 and TRBJ2-1, with D possibly matching TRBD1 (6 bases). V dropped 3 bases and J dropped 3 bases, with 18 bases sitting between them. CDR3 length equals 17 residues. Germline loops: CDR1 MNHEY, CDR2 SMNVEV (reference sequence). The CDR3 protein is CASSFPPRGSIYNEQFF. CDR3 DNA sequence: TGTGCCAGCAGTTTCCCTCCAAGGGGGAGCATCTACAATGAGCAGTTCTTC.

This clone showed up many times. The chain is built from TRBV4-1 and TRBJ1-1; no reliable D call. V dropped 1 base and J dropped 0 bases, with 6 bases sitting between them. Germline V gene data show CDR1 as MGHRA and CDR2 as YSYEKL. The CDR3 spans 14 residues. CDR3 protein: CASSQGPVNTEAFF. CDR3 coding DNA: TGCGCCAGCAGCCAAGGTCCGGTGAACACTGAAGCTTTCTTT.

The rearrangement uses TRBV5-1 and TRBJ2-2; TRBD1 aligns across 7 bases. CDR1 and CDR2 from the germline V gene are SGHRS and YFSETQ. Trimming at V came to 4 bases and at J to 3 bases, leaving 6 bases not matched to a gene. This CDR3 is 15 amino acids long. The DNA of the CDR3 is TGCGCCAGCAGCCTCGGGACAGCAGACACCGGGGAGCTGTTTTTT. It translates to CASSLGTADTGELFF.

The V gene is TRBV7-9, the J gene TRBJ2-1; 12 positions agree with TRBD2. There are 15 residues in the CDR3. The J segment lost 5 bases and the V segment lost 5 bases, leaving 4 bases of the junction unmatched. Germline CDR1 reads SEHNR; CDR2 reads FQNEAQ (reference sequence). The CDR3 spells CASSPTSGGHNEQFF. CDR3 nucleotide sequence: TGTGCCAGCAGCCCCACTAGCGGGGGGCACAATGAGCAGTTCTTC.

This clone was found once. J is TRBJ1-2 and V is TRBV28; possible D gene TRBD1, 5 bases. Looked up from germline, CDR1 is MDHEN and CDR2 is SYDVKM. This CDR3 has 13 residues. The germline V and J ends were trimmed by 5 bases and 4 bases, with 11 bases remaining between them. CDR3 residues: CASSPRQIYGYTF. CDR3 DNA sequence: TGTGCCAGCAGTCCTCGACAGATCTATGGCTACACCTTC.

This clone has just one count. The gene calls are TRBV28 and TRBJ2-2; 8 bases line up with TRBD2. The CDR3 is made up of 17 amino acids. Germline V gene lookup returns CDR1 MDHEN and CDR2 SYDVKM. Losses at the gene ends were 4 bases for V and 3 bases for J; bases not matched to a gene: 10. The CDR3 nucleotides read TGTGCCAGCAGTTATAGCGGGAAGCGAGGACACACCGGGGAGCTGTTTTTT. Its protein product is CASSYSGKRGHTGELFF.

This clone was counted once. The J gene is TRBJ2-1, the V gene TRBV5-4; maybe TRBD2 (6 bases). Trimming took 2 bases from V and 7 from J, leaving 10 bases between them. This CDR3 has 13 amino acids. Per germline, CDR1 SGHNT and CDR2 YYREEE (reference sequence). The CDR3 sequence: CASSFLGRNEQFF. The DNA of the CDR3 is TGTGCCAGCAGCTTTTTAGGGAGGAATGAGCAGTTCTTC.

V usage is TRBV7-3 and J usage is TRBJ2-3, with D maybe TRBD1 (6 bases). The CDR3 contains 14 residues. Between the trimmed V and J ends, which lost 4 bases and 3 bases, there was a span of 11 bases. Germline V gene data show CDR1 as SGHTA and CDR2 as FQGTGA. The CDR3 DNA reads TGTGCCAGCAGCTCTGCCAGGGGAACAGATACGCAGTATTTT. Its translation is CASSSARGTDTQYF.

The V gene is TRBV15, the J gene TRBJ2-3; D call uncertain. V lost 5 bases, J lost 0 bases, and 9 bases lay in between. Germline V CDR1 and CDR2: LNHNV, YYDKDF (reference sequence). The CDR3 extends over 14 amino acids. CDR3 DNA sequence: TGTGCCACCAGCCGAGCAGGAAGCACAGATACGCAGTATTTT. Protein product: CATSRAGSTDTQYF. Complete variable domain (other parts from reference TRBV15 and TRBJ2-3): DAMVIQNPRYQVTQFGKPVTLSCSQTLNHNVMYWYQQKSSQAPKLLFHYYDKDFNNEADTPDNFQSRRPNTSFCFLDIRSPGLGDTAMYLCATSRAGSTDTQYFGPGTRLTVL.

This chain joins TRBV7-2 and TRBJ2-7; D not certain. The germline V gene has CDR1 SGHTA and CDR2 FQGNSA. The CDR3 consists of 16 residues. V lost 1 base to trimming and J lost 11 bases, with 24 bases between them. CDR3 bases: TGTGCCAGCAGCTTAGTGTATGGGCAGGTCCACGAGCAGAAGTACTTC. It codes for CASSLVYGQVHEQKYF.